A single sample gave rise to the 29 T cell receptor beta chains below, sequenced in a study of T cell responses to AZD1222 COVID-19 vaccine. Sequencing used immunoSEQ multiplex PCR; TCRdb keeps in-frame clones, though not all of them. Of about 120,000 clones listed, 88% are singletons. The sequenced sample was peripheral blood, obtained 28 days after the second AZD1222 dose. The receptor source for this set is an adult who received the AZD1222 COVID-19 vaccine.

The chain combines TRBV9 with TRBJ1-1; 7 bases are a match to TRBD1. Per the germline V gene, CDR1 is SGDLS and CDR2 is YYNGEE. This CDR3 is built from 15 residues. V trimming: 3 bases; J trimming: 3 bases; junction bases outside the gene matches: 8. The CDR3 loop is CASSEGGRGHTEAFF. The CDR3 region has the DNA TGTGCCAGCAGCGAAGGGGGCAGGGGCCACACTGAAGCTTTCTTT.

The V call is TRBV2, the J call TRBJ1-3; D is ambiguous. The germline V gene encodes CDR1 SNHLY and CDR2 FYNNEI. The CDR3 covers 12 residues. Trimming cost V 1 base and J 4 bases, with 2 bases left between them. The CDR3 loop is CASSEGGNTIYF. The CDR3 nucleotides are TGTGCCAGCAGTGAAGGGGGAAACACCATATATTTT.

The chain recombines TRBV5-5 with TRBJ1-1; TRBD1 agrees at 10 bases. CDR1 SGHKS and CDR2 YYEKEE come from the germline V gene (reference sequence). After removal of 6 bases from V and 12 bases from J, the junction contained 5 bases not matched to a gene. The CDR3 length is 11 residues. The CDR3 loop reads CASNGQGGTFF. The CDR3 DNA follows: TGTGCCAGCAACGGACAGGGGGGAACTTTCTTT.

The J gene is TRBJ2-3, the V gene TRBV6-5; 9 nucleotides agree with TRBD2. The germline gives CDR1 MNHEY, CDR2 SVGAGI. Trimming took 2 bases from V and 5 from J; bases not matched to a gene: 8. The CDR3 runs 16 residues. The CDR3 protein is CASSYGTSPRVDTQYF. The CDR3 coding sequence is TGTGCCAGCAGTTACGGGACTAGCCCAAGGGTAGATACGCAGTATTTT.

This chain uses TRBV11-2 with TRBJ2-7; 11 nucleotides align to TRBD1. CDR1 is SGHAT and CDR2 is FQNNGV in the germline V gene. This CDR3 region has 17 residues. Trimming at V came to 5 bases and at J to 0 bases, leaving 9 bases not matched to a gene. The CDR3: CASSRGQGGKSSYEQYF. The CDR3 coding sequence is TGTGCCAGCAGCCGGGGACAGGGGGGCAAAAGCTCCTACGAGCAGTACTTC.

The chain couples TRBV28 to TRBJ1-3; D possibly corresponds to TRBD1 (5 bases). CDR1 is MDHEN, CDR2 SYDVKM, per germline. V was clipped by 7 bases and J by 0 bases, with 25 bases between them. The CDR3 length is 19 residues. CDR3 in DNA: TGTGCCAGCACCATATCCTTGAACCCGACAGACCGCTCTGGAAACACCATATATTTT. As protein: CASTISLNPTDRSGNTIYF. The whole variable domain, remainder taken from reference TRBV28 and TRBJ1-3, is DVKVTQSSRYLVKRTGEKVFLECVQDMDHENMFWYRQDPGLGLRLIYFSYDVKMKEKGDIPEGYSVSREKKERFSLILESASTNQTSMYLCASTISLNPTDRSGNTIYFGEGSWLTVV.

The sample holds one count of this clone. The V gene is TRBV2, the J gene TRBJ2-7; D is unresolved. V was trimmed by 3 bases and J by 8 bases, leaving 11 bases between them. The CDR3 length is 12 residues. In germline, CDR1 is SNHLY, CDR2 FYNNEI. The CDR3 here is CASSDTFRKQYF. The CDR3 nucleotides read TGTGCCAGCAGTGATACTTTCCGGAAGCAGTACTTC.

The J gene is TRBJ2-3, the V gene TRBV3-1 (or the pseudogene TRBV3-2); D tentatively fits TRBD1 or TRBD2 (5 bases each). Trimming removed 1 base from V and 5 bases from J, with 16 bases in between. This CDR3 is built from 16 residues. CDR1 is LGHDT, CDR2 YNNKEL, per germline (reference sequence). The CDR3 DNA reads TGTGCCAGCAGCCAAGGGTTCCGGGGCGGTGGAGATACGCAGTATTTT. As protein: CASSQGFRGGGDTQYF.

The CDR3 spells CAIRGSRGGYTF. For the CDR3, the DNA is TGTGCCATCAGGGGCTCGCGCGGGGGCTACACCTTC. The V gene is TRBV10-3, the J gene TRBJ1-2; D is undetermined. The CDR3 is 12 residues long. Germline-derived CDR1 and CDR2 are ENHRY and SYGVKD. Trimming took 6 bases from V and 8 from J, leaving 13 bases between them.

J is TRBJ2-5 and V is TRBV4-3, with 7 bases lining up with TRBD2. From germline, CDR1 is LGHNA and CDR2 YSLEER. J lost 2 bases, V lost 2 bases, and 14 bases had no gene match. CDR3 length: 18 amino acids. As DNA, the CDR3 is TGCGCCAGCAGCCAATGGGGAAGGCCTTCCGGGGGGCAAGAGACCCAGTACTTC. Translating it yields CASSQWGRPSGGQETQYF.

The chain employs TRBV10-3 and TRBJ1-1, with 8 bases that match TRBD1. The CDR3 covers 13 residues. Germline lookup yields CDR1 ENHRY and CDR2 SYGVKD. V shed 8 bases and J 7 bases; nucleotides not matched to a gene: 9. The chain's CDR3 is CAIFPGGEGEAFF. As DNA, the CDR3 is TGTGCCATCTTCCCAGGGGGCGAAGGTGAAGCTTTCTTT.

This clone was counted a single time. V gene TRBV18 combines with J gene TRBJ2-3; 10 bases match TRBD2. The J segment lost 1 base and the V segment lost 9 bases, leaving 7 bases of the junction unmatched. Germline V gene lookup returns CDR1 KGHSH and CDR2 LQKENI. The CDR3 totals 15 residues. The CDR3 spells CASQTSGERTDTQYF. In DNA form, the CDR3 reads TGTGCCAGTCAAACTAGCGGGGAACGCACAGATACGCAGTATTTT.

This clone was seen once. This chain joins TRBV5-1 and TRBJ2-5; 11 bases are shared with TRBD2. V lost 1 base and J lost 2; bases outside the gene matches: 13. Germline V gives CDR1 SGHRS, CDR2 YFSETQ. The length of the CDR3 is 19 residues. CDR3 DNA: TGCGCCAGCAGCTTGACCAGACTAGCGGGAACCGATATTCAAGAGACCCAGTACTTC. Translation: CASSLTRLAGTDIQETQYF.

This clone has just one count. V gene TRBV7-3 combines with J gene TRBJ2-3, with D possibly being TRBD2 (6 bases). The CDR3 consists of 15 residues. Germline CDR1 reads SGHTA; CDR2 reads FQGTGA. Trimming took 2 bases from V and 2 from J, leaving 11 bases between them. The CDR3 spells CASSLASDPTDTQYF. The DNA of the CDR3 is TGTGCCAGCAGCTTAGCTAGCGACCCCACAGATACGCAGTATTTT.

The rearrangement uses TRBV5-1 and TRBJ2-7; D gene uncertain. Trimming pared 5 bases from V and 0 bases from J, leaving 12 bases between. Per the germline V gene, CDR1 is SGHRS and CDR2 is YFSETQ. The CDR3 is made up of 14 amino acids. CDR3 amino acids: CASRAYASSYEQYF. The CDR3, as DNA: TGCGCCAGCAGGGCCTACGCGAGCTCCTACGAGCAGTACTTC.

The rearrangement joins TRBV25-1 to TRBJ2-3; D remains ambiguous. The V gene lost 3 bases and the J gene lost 1 base, with 8 bases spanning the gap. This CDR3 comprises 14 residues. Germline V gene lookup returns CDR1 MGHDK and CDR2 SYGVNS. The CDR3 DNA reads as TGTGCCAGCAGTGACGCCGGGCGCACAGATACGCAGTATTTT. This gives the protein CASSDAGRTDTQYF.

V and J are TRBV5-4 and TRBJ2-7; TRBD1 agrees at 11 bases. This CDR3 is 16 amino acids long. After removal of 5 bases from V and 3 bases from J, the junction contained 10 bases not matched to a gene. CDR1 is SGHNT, CDR2 YYREEE, per germline (reference sequence). CDR3: CASRTGTGGKDYEQYF. CDR3 nucleotides: TGTGCCAGCAGAACAGGGACAGGGGGGAAGGACTACGAGCAGTACTTC.

CDR3 sequence (DNA): TGTGCCAGCAAAGATGGTAATGAGCAGTTCTTC. Translation gives CASKDGNEQFF. The V gene is TRBV12-3 or TRBV12-4, the J gene TRBJ2-1; the D is unclear. The CDR3 is 11 amino acids. V was trimmed by 7 bases and J by 7 bases, leaving 8 bases between them.

DNA for the CDR3: TGTGCCAGCAGCGGGCGGGGACGCTTCGATACGCAGTATTTT. This gives the protein CASSGRGRFDTQYF. The genes are TRBV5-4 and TRBJ2-3; D is perhaps TRBD2 (6 bases). V was pared by 4 bases and J by 6 bases, with 15 bases between. The CDR3 has 14 amino acids. Germline loops: CDR1 SGHNT, CDR2 YYREEE (reference sequence).

A few counts support this clone. This chain joins TRBV29-1 and TRBJ1-1; no definite D call. Per the germline V gene, CDR1 is SQVTM and CDR2 is ANQGSEA. The CDR3 totals 13 residues. V gave up 7 bases and J gave up 3 bases, with 15 bases separating them. The CDR3 reads CSAVMARYTEAFF. CDR3 nucleotides: TGCAGCGCCGTGATGGCACGGTACACTGAAGCTTTCTTT.

In nucleotides, the CDR3 is TGTGCCTGGAGTGTAGCCTCCACTGAAGCTTTCTTT. Amino acids: CAWSVASTEAFF. J is TRBJ1-1 and V is TRBV30; D not resolved. The CDR3 spans 12 residues. V lost 0 bases and J 4 bases, leaving 6 bases between the germline ends. Germline V gives CDR1 GTSNPN, CDR2 SVGIG (reference sequence).

This clone was observed once. V and J are TRBV7-9 and TRBJ2-1; perhaps TRBD2 as D (6 bases). V shed 6 bases and J shed 0 bases, with 15 bases lying between them. The V gene's germline CDR1 is SEHNR and CDR2 FQNEAQ (reference sequence). This CDR3 comprises 16 residues. CDR3 sequence (DNA): TGTGCCAGCAGATTTAAACTAGCCGGCTCCTACAATGAGCAGTTCTTC. Amino acid sequence: CASRFKLAGSYNEQFF.

The V and J genes are TRBV2 and TRBJ1-6; D gene unclear. V lost 7 bases to trimming and J lost 7 bases, with 8 bases between them. CDR1 is SNHLY and CDR2 is FYNNEI in the germline V gene. CDR3 length: 12 amino acids. The DNA for the CDR3 is TGTGCCAGCAATGGCGAGAATTCACCCCTCCACTTT. Its protein product is CASNGENSPLHF.

The chain has TRBV9 and TRBJ2-7; TRBD1 aligns across 7 bases. The V gene's germline CDR1 is SGDLS and CDR2 YYNGEE. This CDR3 spans 15 amino acids. The V gene end was trimmed by 0 bases and the J gene end by 3 bases; junction bases not matched to a gene: 6. The CDR3 DNA reads TGTGCCAGCAGCGTAGAGGGGGCGGAATTCTACGAGCAGTACTTC. It yields the protein CASSVEGAEFYEQYF.

The genes are TRBV30 and TRBJ2-7, with 7 bases identical to TRBD1. The V and J ends lost 8 bases and 5 bases, in that order; junction bases with no gene match: 12. Germline loops: CDR1 GTSNPN, CDR2 SVGIG (reference sequence). The CDR3 has 13 amino acids. The CDR3 is CAHNRGPLDEQYF. The CDR3 DNA reads TGTGCCCACAACAGGGGCCCCTTAGACGAGCAGTACTTC.

The genes are TRBV24-1 and TRBJ2-3; D might be TRBD2 (6 bases). Germline values: CDR1 KGHDR, CDR2 SFDVKD. This CDR3 is built from 15 residues. Trimming removed 0 bases at V and 2 bases at J, with 8 bases between. The CDR3 reads CATSDLGGLTDTQYF. CDR3 DNA: TGTGCCACCAGTGATTTGGGGGGACTCACAGATACGCAGTATTTT.

The rearrangement links TRBV6-4 to TRBJ2-1, with 12 bases fitting TRBD2. With V trimmed by 6 bases and J by 6 bases, 6 bases remained unmatched. The CDR3 is made up of 15 amino acids. Germline values: CDR1 MRHNA, CDR2 SNTAGT. As DNA, the CDR3 is TGTGCCAGCAGCGAACTAGCGGGAGGCTCCAATGAGCAGTTCTTC. Translation gives CASSELAGGSNEQFF.

The rearrangement links TRBV5-1 to TRBJ2-1; D perhaps matches TRBD1 (6 bases). V lost 3 bases and J 0 bases, leaving 13 bases between the germline ends. Germline values: CDR1 SGHRS, CDR2 YFSETQ. This CDR3 has 16 residues. The CDR3 coding sequence is TGCGCCAGCAGCTGGGGACACCCAAGCTCCTACAATGAGCAGTTCTTC. It specifies CASSWGHPSSYNEQFF.

This sequence joins TRBV27 and TRBJ1-4, with TRBD1 identical over 9 bases. Trimming cost V 6 bases and J 0 bases; bases outside gene matches: 11. This CDR3 comprises 18 residues. Germline values: CDR1 MNHEY, CDR2 SMNVEV (reference sequence). The CDR3 loop is CASRRGQGWIATNEKLFF. Here the CDR3 DNA reads TGTGCCAGCAGGAGGGGACAGGGTTGGATAGCAACTAATGAAAAACTGTTTTTT.